One and the same sample provided the 5 T cell receptor beta chains below, sequenced in a study of shared clonotypes between healthy human individuals. The protocol was immunoSEQ multiplex PCR, while the TCRdb copy is restricted to in-frame clones and leaves out a portion. The table includes some 800,000 clones, 80% to 95% detected once. CD8 cells regarded as naive lacked CD45RO, were positively chosen for CCR7, and omitted terminally differentiated effector memory CD45RA+ cells. Material: naive CD8+ T cells sorted from blood. The receptors derive from a man aged 30 to 45 in good health.

The chain joins TRBV29-1 to TRBJ1-2; D not certain. There are 15 residues in the CDR3. Germline values: CDR1 SQVTM, CDR2 ANQGSEA. V was shortened by 1 base and J by 2 bases, with 14 bases between the two germline ends. CDR3 region: CSVEVRGTLNYGYTF. In DNA, the CDR3 is TGCAGCGTTGAAGTCCGAGGAACATTAAACTATGGCTACACCTTC.

This clone was detected only once. V is TRBV7-8 and J is TRBJ2-2, with D unclear. The V gene's germline CDR1 is SGHVS and CDR2 FQNEAQ. The CDR3 is 13 residues long. The germline V and J ends were trimmed by 7 bases and 7 bases, with 13 bases remaining between them. The CDR3 DNA is TGTGCCAGCACCCCCGAGGCGATCGGGGAGCTGTTTTTT. It is translated as CASTPEAIGELFF.

The chain uses TRBV7-6 and TRBJ2-7, with TRBD2 as a possible D gene (7 bases). This CDR3 is 14 amino acids long. V lost 1 base and J lost 4, with 11 bases in between. Germline V lookup: CDR1 SGHVS, CDR2 FNYEAQ. In DNA, the CDR3 is TGTGCCAGCAGCTTAGAGGGGGGGGAGTACGAGCAGTACTTC. Its translation: CASSLEGGEYEQYF. Supplemented by reference TRBV7-6 and TRBJ2-7, the full variable domain reads GAGVSQSPRYKVTKRGQDVALRCDPISGHVSLYWYRQALGQGPEFLTYFNYEAQQDKSGLPNDRFSAERPEGSISTLTIQRTEQRDSAMYRCASSLEGGEYEQYFGPGTRLTVT.

J is TRBJ1-4 and V is TRBV11-2, with 7 bases that match TRBD1. The CDR3 extends over 16 amino acids. From germline, CDR1 is SGHAT and CDR2 FQNNGV. The V and J ends lost 2 bases and 4 bases, in that order; junction bases with no gene match: 7. The CDR3 is CASSLTGTEHNEKLFF. Written as DNA, the CDR3 is TGTGCCAGCAGCTTAACCGGGACAGAACATAATGAAAAACTGTTTTTT.

J is TRBJ2-1 and V is TRBV7-1; D gene uncertain. TRBV7-1 is given ORF status, its function remaining uncertain. V lost 5 bases to trimming and J lost 7 bases, with 12 bases between them. This CDR3 region has 13 residues. In DNA, the CDR3 is TGTGCCAGCAGCGTAACGATGGGGAATGAGCAGTTCTTC. It translates to CASSVTMGNEQFF.